The clone carrying this T cell receptor (beta chain) was picked up a small number of times. Its specificity is unknown. The data are from a study of beta chain features in type 1 diabetes. Study findings and constraints: Within each of all four CD4+ subsets, Type 1 diabetes patients had TCRB CDR3s that were moderately but significantly shorter.

Every isolated RNA sample was fully reverse transcribed, so sequencing captured expressed TCRB transcripts. Sequencing used immunoSEQ multiplex PCR; TCRdb keeps in-frame clones, though not all of them. The data contain around 280,000 clones, about 15% of them singletons. There was one heparinised blood draw per donor, averaging roughly 110 mL. Losses at the gene ends were 5 bases for V and 4 bases for J; bases not matched to a gene: 15. CDR3 length: 18 residues. Germline V lookup: CDR1 MNHEY, CDR2 SMNVEV (reference sequence). This sequence was found in a man aged 18 to 29 with type 1 diabetes. Sequencing was carried out using naive CD4+ T cells from blood. This chain joins TRBV27 and TRBJ2-3, with 10 bases aligning to TRBD1. CDR3 amino acids: CASSRRVSGTGDPDTQYF. The CDR3, as DNA: TGTGCCAGCAGTCGCCGGGTTTCCGGGACAGGGGACCCAGATACGCAGTATTTT.